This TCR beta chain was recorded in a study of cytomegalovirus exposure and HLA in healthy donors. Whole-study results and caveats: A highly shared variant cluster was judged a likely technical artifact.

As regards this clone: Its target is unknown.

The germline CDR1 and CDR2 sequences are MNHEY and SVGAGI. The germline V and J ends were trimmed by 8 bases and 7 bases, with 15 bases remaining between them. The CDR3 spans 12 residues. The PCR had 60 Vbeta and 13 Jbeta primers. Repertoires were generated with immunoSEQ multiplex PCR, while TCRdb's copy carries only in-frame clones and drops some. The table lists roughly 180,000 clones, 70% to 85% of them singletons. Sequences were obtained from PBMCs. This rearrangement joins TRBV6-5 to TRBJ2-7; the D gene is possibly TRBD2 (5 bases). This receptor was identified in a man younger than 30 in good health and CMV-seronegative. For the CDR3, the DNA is TGTGCCAGCGGCGGGCGCCTTGGGGAGCAGTACTTC. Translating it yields CASGGRLGEQYF.